The 10 T cell receptor beta chains in this list originate from one sample, sequenced in a study of response to subunit inactivated influenza vaccine. TCRdb re-called the RT-PCR reads through MiXCR, storing one row per CDR3 protein. The repertoire includes 650,000 to 800,000 distinct CDR3 sequences, 15% to 20% of them detected once, and approximately 10% sits in the top ten. The specimen comprised PBMCs from blood, sampled approximately 5 days after vaccination. These receptors all stem from a man aged 50 to 59 who received an inactivated influenza vaccine.

The sample holds a few counts of this clonotype. Here the CDR3 reads CASSQVGANEQYF. The CDR3 DNA reads TGTGCCAGCAGCCAAGTGGGGGCGAACGAGCAGTACTTC. The rearrangement joins TRBV14 to TRBJ2-7, with TRBD1 as a possible D gene (6 bases). This CDR3 has 13 residues. Trimming stripped 1 base from V and 5 bases from J, with 9 bases between. Germline CDR1 SGHDN, CDR2 FVKESK. The whole variable domain, remainder taken from reference TRBV14 and TRBJ2-7, is EAGVTQFPSHSVIEKGQTVTLRCDPISGHDNLYWYRRVMGKEIKFLLHFVKESKQDESGMPNNRFLAERTGGTYSTLKVQPAELEDSGVYFCASSQVGANEQYFGPGTRLTVT.

This clonotype was seen a few times. CDR3: CASSSLEGQGKGNTIYF. Here the CDR3 DNA reads TGTGCCAGCAGTTCTTTGGAGGGACAGGGCAAAGGAAACACCATATATTTT. The V call is TRBV28, the J call TRBJ1-3, with TRBD1 matching over 9 bases. Germline-derived CDR1 and CDR2 are MDHEN and SYDVKM. V lost 4 bases to trimming and J lost 4 bases; unmatched junction nucleotides: 11. The CDR3 is 17 amino acids.

This clonotype was counted between two and nine times. The chain combines TRBV28 with TRBJ2-4, with 8 bases aligning to TRBD1. V lost 6 bases, J lost 0 bases, and 7 bases stayed unmatched. Germline V lookup: CDR1 MDHEN, CDR2 SYDVKM. The CDR3 totals 16 residues. This CDR3 reads CASRVRQGTAKNIQYF. CDR3 DNA sequence: TGTGCCAGCAGGGTTAGACAGGGGACAGCCAAAAACATTCAGTACTTC.

This clonotype has just a few counts. This chain joins TRBV20-1 and TRBJ2-7; D uncertain. Trimming removed 1 base at V and 5 bases at J, with 18 bases between. The germline V gene encodes CDR1 DFQATT and CDR2 SNEGSKA (reference sequence). CDR3 length: 15 amino acids. CDR3 coding DNA: TGCAGTGCTAGAGCGGCCGGGTTAGCCATCGACGAGCAGTACTTC. Protein: CSARAAGLAIDEQYF.

The chain couples TRBV11-2 to TRBJ1-1; a weak D match, TRBD1 (5 bases). Germline values: CDR1 SGHAT, CDR2 FQNNGV. V was pared by 1 base and J by 0 bases, with 15 bases between. This CDR3 region has 17 residues. The CDR3 DNA is TGTGCCAGCAGCTTAGGGCCGGGGGAGTCCATGAACACTGAAGCTTTCTTT. This translates into CASSLGPGESMNTEAFF.

The gene calls are TRBV11-2 and TRBJ1-2; D remains ambiguous. Germline CDR1 and CDR2: SGHAT and FQNNGV. CDR3 length equals 13 residues. The ends were cut back, 2 bases at V and 4 bases at J, with 8 bases in the middle. This CDR3 reads CASSLTALYGYTF. The CDR3 DNA reads as TGTGCCAGCAGCTTAACAGCTCTCTATGGCTACACCTTC.

This clonotype has only a few counts. The J gene is TRBJ2-2, the V gene TRBV7-8; no reliable D call. The germline V gene encodes CDR1 SGHVS and CDR2 FQNEAQ. The length of the CDR3 is 16 residues. V was clipped by 3 bases and J by 6 bases, with 17 bases between them. CDR3 region: CASSFPGLGSSGELFF. CDR3 in DNA: TGTGCCAGCAGCTTCCCCGGTTTGGGAAGTTCCGGGGAGCTGTTTTTT.

The sample holds a few counts of this clonotype. CDR3 sequence: CSARNLLSGRLTDTQYF. The CDR3 DNA follows: TGCAGTGCTAGAAACCTTCTCAGCGGGAGGTTGACAGATACGCAGTATTTT. The V and J genes are TRBV20-1 and TRBJ2-3; 9 bases fit TRBD2. V dropped 2 bases and J dropped 3; count of bases not matched to a gene: 12. The CDR3 is 17 amino acids. The germline V gene encodes CDR1 DFQATT and CDR2 SNEGSKA (reference sequence).

In its sample, this clonotype was seen a few times. The V gene is TRBV10-2, the J gene TRBJ2-7; no clear D. The CDR3 has 10 residues. Germline V gene data show CDR1 as WSHSY and CDR2 as SAAADI. V was trimmed by 8 bases and J by 3 bases, leaving 5 bases between them. The CDR3 protein is CASQGYEQYF. In nucleotides, the CDR3 is TGCGCCAGCCAAGGCTACGAGCAGTACTTC.

The genes are TRBV10-3 and TRBJ2-7; 7 bases match TRBD1. Germline V CDR1 and CDR2: ENHRY, SYGVKD. This CDR3 region has 16 residues. The junction had 11 bases not matched to a gene; V was cut back by 3 bases and J by 3 bases. The CDR3 DNA follows: TGTGCCATCAGTGATTTTGACAGGGCGGGTGGCTACGAGCAGTACTTC. Its protein product is CAISDFDRAGGYEQYF.